The source of this T cell receptor beta chain is a study of PD-1 blockade in mismatch repair-deficient tumors. Study-wide findings and caveats: Tumor-resident clones, often undetectable pretreatment in blood, expanded then contracted after pembrolizumab.

V dropped 0 bases and J dropped 0; count of bases not matched to a gene: 3. Per germline, CDR1 SGHKS and CDR2 YYEKEE (reference sequence). The CDR3 contains 15 residues. The data were produced by immunoSEQ multiplex PCR, yet TCRdb's version contains in-frame clones alone and is incomplete. Among 38,000 or so clones listed, approximately 85% were seen once. Every patient had mismatch repair deficiency by PCR or immunohistochemistry. Three pembrolizumab responders had their TCRs sequenced. In the case of this clone: Its matching antigen is unknown.

Source: peripheral blood, taken about 80 weeks after starting pembrolizumab. This chain joins TRBV5-5 and TRBJ2-7; 7 bases are a match to TRBD1. The receptor's source is an adult with mismatch repair-deficient cancer. The CDR3 reads CASSLAPGGSYEQYF. The CDR3 nucleotides read TGTGCCAGCAGCTTGGCCCCAGGGGGCTCCTACGAGCAGTACTTC.